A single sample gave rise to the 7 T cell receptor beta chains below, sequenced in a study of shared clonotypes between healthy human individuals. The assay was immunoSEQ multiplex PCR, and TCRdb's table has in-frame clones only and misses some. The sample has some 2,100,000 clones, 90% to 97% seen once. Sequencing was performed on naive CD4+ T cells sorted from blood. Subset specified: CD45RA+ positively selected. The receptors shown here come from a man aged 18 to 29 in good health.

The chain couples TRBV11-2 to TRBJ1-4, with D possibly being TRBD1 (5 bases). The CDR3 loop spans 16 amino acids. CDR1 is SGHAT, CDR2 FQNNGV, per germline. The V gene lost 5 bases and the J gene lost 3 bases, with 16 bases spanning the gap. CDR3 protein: CASSIGATTANEKLFF. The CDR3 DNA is TGTGCCAGCAGCATCGGGGCGACGACTGCTAATGAAAAACTGTTTTTT.

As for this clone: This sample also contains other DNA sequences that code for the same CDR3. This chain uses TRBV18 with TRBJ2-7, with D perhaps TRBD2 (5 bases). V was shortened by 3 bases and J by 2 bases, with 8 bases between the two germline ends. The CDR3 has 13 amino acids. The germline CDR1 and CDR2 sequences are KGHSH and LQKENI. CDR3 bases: TGTGCCAGCTCACCTTCGGGGACCTACGAGCAGTACTTC. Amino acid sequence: CASSPSGTYEQYF.

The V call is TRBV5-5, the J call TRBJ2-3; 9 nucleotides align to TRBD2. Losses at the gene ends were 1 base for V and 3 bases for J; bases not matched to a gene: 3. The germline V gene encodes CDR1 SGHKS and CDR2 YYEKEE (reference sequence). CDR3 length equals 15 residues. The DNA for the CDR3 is TGTGCCAGCAGCTTGCCTAGCGGGGAAACAGATACGCAGTATTTT. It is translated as CASSLPSGETDTQYF.

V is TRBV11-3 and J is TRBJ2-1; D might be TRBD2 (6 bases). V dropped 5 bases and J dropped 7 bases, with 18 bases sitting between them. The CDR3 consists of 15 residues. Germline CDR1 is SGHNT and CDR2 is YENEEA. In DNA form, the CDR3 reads TGTGCCAGCAGCCCCCAGGGTCGGGGGACGAATGAGCAGTTCTTC. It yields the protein CASSPQGRGTNEQFF.

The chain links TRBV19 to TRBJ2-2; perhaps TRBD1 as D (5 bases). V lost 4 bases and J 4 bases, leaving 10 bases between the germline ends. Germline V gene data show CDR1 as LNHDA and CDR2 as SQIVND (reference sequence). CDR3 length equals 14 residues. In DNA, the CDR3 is TGTGCCAGTAGTACCGCCAGGGCCACCGGGGAGCTGTTTTTT. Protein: CASSTARATGELFF.

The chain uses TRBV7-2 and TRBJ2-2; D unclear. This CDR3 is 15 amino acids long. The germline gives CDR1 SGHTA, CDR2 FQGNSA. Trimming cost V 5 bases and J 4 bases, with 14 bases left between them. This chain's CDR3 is CASSPHGETTGELFF. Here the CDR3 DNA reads TGTGCCAGCAGCCCCCATGGCGAGACCACCGGGGAGCTGTTTTTT.

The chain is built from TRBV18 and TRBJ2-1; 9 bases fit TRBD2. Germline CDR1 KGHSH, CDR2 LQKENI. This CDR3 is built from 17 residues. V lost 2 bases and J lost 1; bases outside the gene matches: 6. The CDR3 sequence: CASSPMGLAPSYNEQFF. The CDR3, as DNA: TGTGCCAGCTCACCAATGGGACTAGCCCCATCCTACAATGAGCAGTTCTTC.